Sequencing of this T cell receptor beta chain was carried out in a study of T cells in Graves' hyperthyroidism and ophthalmopathy. Study-level information: Peripheral blood was acquired at first diagnosis, ahead of any therapy whatsoever. Findings and caveats of the study: Most thyroid clonotypes expanded above 0.001 were also detected in blood. Before onset, ophthalmopathy was predicted by the model a median approximately 6.6 months earlier.

Many counts were recorded for this clonotype. Its antigen is unknown. Diagnosis relied on clinical symptoms, serum thyroxine and TRAb, thyroid ultrasound and orbital computed tomography. The CDR3 has 14 residues. The germline CDR1 and CDR2 sequences are MDHEN and SYDVKM. Trimming cost V 6 bases and J 2 bases, with 8 bases left between them. What was amplified from RNA transcripts were TCR beta CDR3 regions. A set of HTBI primers served as the primers for a first-round RT-PCR of the TCR CDR3. TCRdb ran MiXCR on the multiplex PCR reads and lists one entry per CDR3 protein. This sample has fewer than 750,000 distinct CDR3 sequences, with around 15% found just once.

This clonotype was obtained from a woman aged 35 to 49 with Graves' ophthalmopathy. This chain uses TRBV28 with TRBJ2-6, with D tentatively TRBD1 (5 bases). The sample consisted of blood. The DNA of the CDR3 is TGTGCCAGCAGAGGGGAACCTGGGGCCAACGTCCTGACTTTC. Translation: CASRGEPGANVLTF.